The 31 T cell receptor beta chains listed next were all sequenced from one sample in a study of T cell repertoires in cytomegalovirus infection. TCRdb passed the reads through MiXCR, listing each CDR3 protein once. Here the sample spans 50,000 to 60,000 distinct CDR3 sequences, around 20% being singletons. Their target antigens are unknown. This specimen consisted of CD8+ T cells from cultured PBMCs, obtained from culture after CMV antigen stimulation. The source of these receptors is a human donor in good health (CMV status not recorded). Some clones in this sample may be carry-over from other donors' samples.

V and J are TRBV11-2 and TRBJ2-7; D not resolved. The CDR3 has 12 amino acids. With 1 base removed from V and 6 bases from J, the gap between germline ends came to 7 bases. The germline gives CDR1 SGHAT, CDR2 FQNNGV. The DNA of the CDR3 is TGTGCCAGCAGCTTAGTAGGTCTCGAGCAGTACTTC. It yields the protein CASSLVGLEQYF.

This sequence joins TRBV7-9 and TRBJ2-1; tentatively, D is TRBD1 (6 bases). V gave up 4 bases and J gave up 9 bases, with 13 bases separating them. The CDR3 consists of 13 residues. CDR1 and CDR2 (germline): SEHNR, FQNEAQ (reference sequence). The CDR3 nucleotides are TGTGCCAGCAGCTATCTACAGGGTGGTGAGCAGTTCTTC. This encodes CASSYLQGGEQFF.

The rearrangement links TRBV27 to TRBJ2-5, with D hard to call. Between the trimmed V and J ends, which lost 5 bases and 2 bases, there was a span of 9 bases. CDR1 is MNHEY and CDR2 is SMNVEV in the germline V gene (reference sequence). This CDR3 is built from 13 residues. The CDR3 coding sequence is TGTGCCAGCAGTCTCTGGCCTCAAGAGACCCAGTACTTC. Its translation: CASSLWPQETQYF.

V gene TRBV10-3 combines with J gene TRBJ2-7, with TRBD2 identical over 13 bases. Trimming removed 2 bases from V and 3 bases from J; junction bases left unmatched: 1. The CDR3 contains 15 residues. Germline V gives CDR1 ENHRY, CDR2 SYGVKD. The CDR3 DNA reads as TGTGCCATCAGTGAGGGACTAGCGGGGGACTACGAGCAGTACTTC. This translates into CAISEGLAGDYEQYF.

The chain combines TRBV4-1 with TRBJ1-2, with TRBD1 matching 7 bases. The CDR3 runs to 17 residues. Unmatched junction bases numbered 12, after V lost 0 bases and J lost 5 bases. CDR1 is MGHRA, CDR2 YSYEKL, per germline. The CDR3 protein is CASSQDLGQALNYGYTF. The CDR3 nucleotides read TGCGCCAGCAGCCAAGACCTTGGACAGGCCCTCAATTATGGCTACACCTTC.

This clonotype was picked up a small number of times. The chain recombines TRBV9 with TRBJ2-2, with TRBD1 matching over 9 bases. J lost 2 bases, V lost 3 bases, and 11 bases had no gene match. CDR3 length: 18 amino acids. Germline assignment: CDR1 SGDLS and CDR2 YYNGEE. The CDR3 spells CASSARTGERVNTGELFF. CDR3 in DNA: TGTGCCAGCAGCGCAAGGACAGGGGAGAGGGTTAACACCGGGGAGCTGTTTTTT.

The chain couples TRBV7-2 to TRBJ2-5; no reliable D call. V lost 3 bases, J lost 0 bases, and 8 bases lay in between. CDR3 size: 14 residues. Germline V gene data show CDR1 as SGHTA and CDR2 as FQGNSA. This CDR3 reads CASSFDRYQETQYF. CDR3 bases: TGTGCCAGCAGCTTCGACCGTTACCAAGAGACCCAGTACTTC.

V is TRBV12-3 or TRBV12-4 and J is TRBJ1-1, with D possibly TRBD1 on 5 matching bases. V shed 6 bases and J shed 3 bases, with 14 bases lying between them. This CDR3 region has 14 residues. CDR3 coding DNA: TGTGCCAGCAGCCTAGCAGGGCTGGACACTGAAGCTTTCTTT. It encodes CASSLAGLDTEAFF.

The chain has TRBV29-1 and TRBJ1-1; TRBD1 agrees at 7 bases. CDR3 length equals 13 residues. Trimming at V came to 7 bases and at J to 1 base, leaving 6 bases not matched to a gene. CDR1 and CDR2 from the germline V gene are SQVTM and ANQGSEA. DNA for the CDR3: TGCAGCGCCGAGGGACAGTCGAACACTGAAGCTTTCTTT. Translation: CSAEGQSNTEAFF.

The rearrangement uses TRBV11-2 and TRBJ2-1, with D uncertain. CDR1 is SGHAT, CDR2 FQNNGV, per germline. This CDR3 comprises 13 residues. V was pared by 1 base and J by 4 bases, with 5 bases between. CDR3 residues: CASSLGIYNEQFF. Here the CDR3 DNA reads TGTGCCAGCAGCTTAGGTATTTACAATGAGCAGTTCTTC.

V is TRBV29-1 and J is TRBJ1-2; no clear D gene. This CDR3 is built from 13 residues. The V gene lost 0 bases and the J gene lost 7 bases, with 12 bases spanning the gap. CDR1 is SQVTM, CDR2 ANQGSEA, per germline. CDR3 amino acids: CSVEDRTNGGYTF. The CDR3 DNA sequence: TGCAGCGTTGAAGATCGTACAAATGGTGGCTACACCTTC.

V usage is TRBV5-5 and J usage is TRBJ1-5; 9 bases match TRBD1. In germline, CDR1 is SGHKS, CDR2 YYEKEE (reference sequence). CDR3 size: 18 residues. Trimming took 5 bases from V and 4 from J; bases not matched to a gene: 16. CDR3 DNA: TGTGCCAGCAGTCCACTTCCACTCGGGACAGGGCCGAATCAGCCCCAGCATTTT. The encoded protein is CASSPLPLGTGPNQPQHF. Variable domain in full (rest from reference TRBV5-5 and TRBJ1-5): DAGVTQSPTHLIKTRGQQVTLRCSPISGHKSVSWYQQVLGQGPQFIFQYYEKEERGRGNFPDRFSARQFPNYSSELNVNALLLGDSALYLCASSPLPLGTGPNQPQHFGDGTRLSIL.

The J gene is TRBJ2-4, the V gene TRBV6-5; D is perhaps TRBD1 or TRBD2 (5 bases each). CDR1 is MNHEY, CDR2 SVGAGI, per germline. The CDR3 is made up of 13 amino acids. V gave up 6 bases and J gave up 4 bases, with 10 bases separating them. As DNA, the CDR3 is TGTGCCAGCAGACCGGGGCCAAAAAACATTCAGTACTTC. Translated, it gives CASRPGPKNIQYF.

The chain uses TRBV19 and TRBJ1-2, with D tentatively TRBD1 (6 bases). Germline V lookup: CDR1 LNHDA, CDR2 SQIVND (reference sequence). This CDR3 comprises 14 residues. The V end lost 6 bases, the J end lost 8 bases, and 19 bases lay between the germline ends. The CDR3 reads CASSVPGDLYGYTF. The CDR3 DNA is TGTGCCAGTAGCGTCCCAGGGGATCTATACGGCTACACCTTC.

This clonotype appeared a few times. CDR3 sequence (DNA): TGTGCCAGCAGTTTCCCGGGACACAACATGAACACTGAAGCTTTCTTT. Amino acid sequence: CASSFPGHNMNTEAFF. This sequence joins TRBV6-2 or TRBV6-3 and TRBJ1-1; tentative D call: TRBD1 (6 bases). Germline CDR1 reads MNHEY; CDR2 reads SVGEGT. The V end was cut by 4 bases, the J end by 0 bases, with 15 bases between. This CDR3 is 16 amino acids long.

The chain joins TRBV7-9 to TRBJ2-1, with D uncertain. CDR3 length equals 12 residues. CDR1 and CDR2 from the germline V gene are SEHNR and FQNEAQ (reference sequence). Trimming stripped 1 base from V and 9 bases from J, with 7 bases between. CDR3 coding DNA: TGTGCCAGCAGCTTAGGTACGGGTGAGCAGTTCTTC. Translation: CASSLGTGEQFF.

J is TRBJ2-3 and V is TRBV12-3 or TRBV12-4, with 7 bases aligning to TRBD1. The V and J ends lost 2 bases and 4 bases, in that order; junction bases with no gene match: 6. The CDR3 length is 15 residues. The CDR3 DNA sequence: TGTGCCAGCAGTTTAAGGGGGCCAAAGGCAGATACGCAGTATTTT. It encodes CASSLRGPKADTQYF.

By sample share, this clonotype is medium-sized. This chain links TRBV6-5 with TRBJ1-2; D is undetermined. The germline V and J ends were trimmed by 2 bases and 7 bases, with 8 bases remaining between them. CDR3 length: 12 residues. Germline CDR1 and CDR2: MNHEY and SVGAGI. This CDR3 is CASSYVGGGYTF. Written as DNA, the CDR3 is TGTGCCAGCAGTTACGTCGGAGGTGGCTACACCTTC.

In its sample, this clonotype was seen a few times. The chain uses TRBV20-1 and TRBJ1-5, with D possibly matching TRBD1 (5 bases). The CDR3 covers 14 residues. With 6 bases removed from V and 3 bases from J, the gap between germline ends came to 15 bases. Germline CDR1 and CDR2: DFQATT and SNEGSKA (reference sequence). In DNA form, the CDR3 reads TGCAGTGCGCGTCGGGGCCACCACAATCAGCCCCAGCATTTT. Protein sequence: CSARRGHHNQPQHF.

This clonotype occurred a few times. CDR3 loop: CASSSTAKVAKNIQYF. CDR3 DNA: TGTGCCAGCAGCTCTACAGCTAAGGTAGCCAAAAACATTCAGTACTTC. The chain has TRBV6-2 or TRBV6-3 and TRBJ2-4; D unclear. Germline V CDR1 and CDR2: MNHEY, SVGEGT. V was trimmed by 6 bases and J by 0 bases, leaving 15 bases between them. CDR3 length: 16 residues.

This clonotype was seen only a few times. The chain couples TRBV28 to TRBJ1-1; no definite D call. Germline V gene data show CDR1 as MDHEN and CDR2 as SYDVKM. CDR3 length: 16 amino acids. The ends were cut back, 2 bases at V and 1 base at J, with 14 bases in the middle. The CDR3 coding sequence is TGTGCCAGCAGTTTAGGTCTCGGAGACCAGAACACTGAAGCTTTCTTT. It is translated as CASSLGLGDQNTEAFF.

CDR3 in amino acids: CASSQGGTDYGYTF. CDR3 DNA: TGTGCCAGCAGCCAAGGAGGGACAGACTATGGCTACACCTTC. The chain uses TRBV4-2 and TRBJ1-2; 7 nucleotides align to TRBD1. CDR1 and CDR2 (germline): LGHNA, YNFKEQ. V trimming: 1 base; J trimming: 3 bases; junction bases outside the gene matches: 2. The CDR3 is made up of 14 amino acids.

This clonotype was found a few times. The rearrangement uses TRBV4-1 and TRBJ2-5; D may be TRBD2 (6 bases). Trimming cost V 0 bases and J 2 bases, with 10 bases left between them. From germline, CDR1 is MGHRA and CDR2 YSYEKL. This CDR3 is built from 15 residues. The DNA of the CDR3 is TGCGCCAGCAGCCAAGACAAACTAGCACAAGAGACCCAGTACTTC. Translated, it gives CASSQDKLAQETQYF.

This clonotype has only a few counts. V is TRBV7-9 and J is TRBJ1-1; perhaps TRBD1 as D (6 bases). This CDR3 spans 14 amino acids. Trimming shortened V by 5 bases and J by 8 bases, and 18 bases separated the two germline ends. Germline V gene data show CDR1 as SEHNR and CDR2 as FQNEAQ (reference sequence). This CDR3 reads CASSPTTRTDEAFF. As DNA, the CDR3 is TGTGCCAGCAGCCCGACAACCCGGACAGACGAAGCTTTCTTT.

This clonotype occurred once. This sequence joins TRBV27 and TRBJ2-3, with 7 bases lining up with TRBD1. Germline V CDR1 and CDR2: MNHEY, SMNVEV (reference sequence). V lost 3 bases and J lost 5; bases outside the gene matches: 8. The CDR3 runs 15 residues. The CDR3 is CASSLRGRVRDTQYF. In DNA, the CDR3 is TGTGCCAGCAGTTTGAGGGGGCGCGTGAGAGATACGCAGTATTTT.

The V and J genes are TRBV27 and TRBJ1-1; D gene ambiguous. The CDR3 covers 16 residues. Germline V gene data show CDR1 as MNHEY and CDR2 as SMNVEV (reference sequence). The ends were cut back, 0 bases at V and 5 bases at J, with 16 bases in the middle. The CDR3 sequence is CASSLSIPGSPTEAFF. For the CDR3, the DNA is TGTGCCAGCAGTTTATCTATCCCGGGGTCCCCAACTGAAGCTTTCTTT.

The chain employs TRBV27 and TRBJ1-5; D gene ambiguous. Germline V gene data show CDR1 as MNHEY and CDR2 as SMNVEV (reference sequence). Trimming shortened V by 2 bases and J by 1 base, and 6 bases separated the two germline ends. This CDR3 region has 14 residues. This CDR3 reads CASSLAASNQPQHF. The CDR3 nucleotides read TGTGCCAGCAGTTTAGCAGCAAGCAATCAGCCCCAGCATTTT.

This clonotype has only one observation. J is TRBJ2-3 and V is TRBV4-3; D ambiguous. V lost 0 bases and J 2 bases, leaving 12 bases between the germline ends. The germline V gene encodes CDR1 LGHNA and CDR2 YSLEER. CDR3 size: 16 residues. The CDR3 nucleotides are TGCGCCAGCAGCCAAGATGTAGCCGGCTCCACAGATACGCAGTATTTT. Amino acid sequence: CASSQDVAGSTDTQYF.

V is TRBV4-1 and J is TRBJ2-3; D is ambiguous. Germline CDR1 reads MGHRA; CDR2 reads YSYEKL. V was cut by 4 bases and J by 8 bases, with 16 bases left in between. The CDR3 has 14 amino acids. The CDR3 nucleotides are TGCGCCAGCAGCCTCCGGGCGGAATTTGGTACGCAGTATTTT. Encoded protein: CASSLRAEFGTQYF.

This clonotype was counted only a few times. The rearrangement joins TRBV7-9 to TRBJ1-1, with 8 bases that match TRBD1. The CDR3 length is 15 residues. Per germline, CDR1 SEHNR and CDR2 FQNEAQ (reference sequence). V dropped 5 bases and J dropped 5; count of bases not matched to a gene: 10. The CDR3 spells CASSLRGQGGTEAFF. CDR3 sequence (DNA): TGTGCCAGCAGCCTGAGAGGACAGGGCGGAACTGAAGCTTTCTTT.

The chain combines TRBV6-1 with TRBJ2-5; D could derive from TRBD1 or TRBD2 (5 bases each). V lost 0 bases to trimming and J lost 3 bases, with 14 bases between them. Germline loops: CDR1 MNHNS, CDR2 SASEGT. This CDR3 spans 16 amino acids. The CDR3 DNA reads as TGTGCCAGCAGTGAAGCGCTGGGGCAGGGAGAAGAGACCCAGTACTTC. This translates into CASSEALGQGEETQYF.